This TCR beta chain appears in the sequencing data of a study of CD8+ T cells in alopecia areata. The study's findings and limits: Scalp clonality dropped significantly under tofacitinib, as did expanded CD8+ top-100 clones. Persistence in scalp and blood during tofacitinib was observed for many expanded lesional clones.

Germline V gene lookup returns CDR1 MNHEY and CDR2 SMNVEV (reference sequence). V was clipped by 4 bases and J by 4 bases, with 16 bases between them. The CDR3 totals 15 residues. Treatment noted: oral pan-JAK inhibitor, 5-10 mg twice daily. On this clone itself: Its antigen remains unknown.

Reverse transcribed after extraction, RNA yielded cDNA as the sequencing template. Here immunoSEQ multiplex PCR was the method, and the copy in TCRdb shows in-frame clones only, minus some. Here the sample spans 110,000 to 150,000 clones, 45% to 65% being singletons. The sequences come from CD8+ T cells sorted from blood, collected at week 4, from a patient treated with tofacitinib. This rearrangement joins TRBV27 to TRBJ1-2; D uncertain. This TCR came from a human donor with alopecia areata. CDR3 residues: CASSSTPEDPYGYTF. The CDR3 bases are TGTGCCAGCAGTTCTACGCCAGAGGATCCCTATGGCTACACCTTC.